One sample yielded the 15 T cell receptor beta chains listed below, sequenced in a study of blood T cell repertoires in COVID-19. Assay: immunoSEQ multiplex PCR; the TCRdb copy retains only in-frame clones and omits some. Counted here are fewer than 200,000 clones, more than 85% occurring once; the ten biggest clones make up 1.2%. Input material: PBMCs or T cells enriched from blood (not recorded which). The receptors were sampled from a human donor with acute COVID-19. The donor label of this sample is uncertain.

V and J are TRBV6-5 and TRBJ1-4; D is perhaps TRBD1 (5 bases). Germline V gives CDR1 MNHEY, CDR2 SVGAGI. The germline V and J ends were trimmed by 4 bases and 5 bases, with 8 bases remaining between them. The CDR3 is 13 amino acids. The CDR3 sequence is CASSLQENEKLFF. CDR3 nucleotide sequence: TGTGCCAGCAGTTTACAGGAGAATGAAAAACTGTTTTTT.

The rearrangement uses TRBV23-1 and TRBJ2-5; no reliable D call. TRBV23-1 is an open reading frame whose function is uncertain. Trimming pared 2 bases from V and 5 bases from J, leaving 18 bases between. This CDR3 has 16 residues. The chain's CDR3 is CASSQGKNPTPETQYF. Here the CDR3 DNA reads TGCGCCAGCAGTCAAGGCAAGAACCCAACACCGGAGACCCAGTACTTC.

This clone was seen a single time. The chain carries TRBV9 and TRBJ2-2, with 9 bases aligning to TRBD2. This CDR3 is 16 amino acids long. Losses at the gene ends were 4 bases for V and 5 bases for J; bases not matched to a gene: 9. Germline V gene data show CDR1 as SGDLS and CDR2 as YYNGEE. The DNA of the CDR3 is TGTGCCAGCAGCAGACCTGCTAGCGGGGTGACCGGGGAGCTGTTTTTT. Encoded protein: CASSRPASGVTGELFF.

This rearrangement joins TRBV7-9 to TRBJ1-1; D gene uncertain. Germline V gives CDR1 SEHNR, CDR2 FQNEAQ (reference sequence). CDR3 length: 14 residues. V was cut by 0 bases and J by 0 bases, with 5 bases left in between. CDR3 DNA: TGTGCCAGCAGCTTAGCGCGGCTGAACACTGAAGCTTTCTTT. Its protein is CASSLARLNTEAFF.

V usage is TRBV7-9 and J usage is TRBJ1-2, with D perhaps matching TRBD1 (5 bases). The CDR3 covers 14 residues. V lost 2 bases and J lost 7, with 14 bases in between. The germline CDR1 and CDR2 sequences are SEHNR and FQNEAQ (reference sequence). CDR3: CASSLNGGEGGYTF. The CDR3 coding sequence is TGTGCCAGCAGCTTAAATGGAGGGGAGGGTGGCTACACCTTC.

Comments on this clone: Other DNA sequences of this sample code for an identical CDR3. The V call is TRBV29-1, the J call TRBJ1-4; 8 bases are shared with TRBD1. The V gene's germline CDR1 is SQVTM and CDR2 ANQGSEA. The CDR3 spans 13 residues. V trimming: 6 bases; J trimming: 8 bases; junction bases outside the gene matches: 8. Written as DNA, the CDR3 is TGCAGCGTAGACAGGGGAAGGGGAGAAAAACTGTTTTTT. This codes for CSVDRGRGEKLFF.

The chain employs TRBV27 and TRBJ2-7, with TRBD1 matching 9 bases. CDR1 is MNHEY and CDR2 is SMNVEV in the germline V gene (reference sequence). After removal of 2 bases from V and 3 bases from J, the junction contained 8 bases not matched to a gene. This CDR3 is 16 amino acids long. The CDR3 nucleotides are TGTGCCAGCAGTTTAGGGACAGGGAGATCGCTCTACGAGCAGTACTTC. Its protein product is CASSLGTGRSLYEQYF.

The rearrangement links TRBV6-5 to TRBJ1-2; D remains unclear. CDR3 length: 15 amino acids. In germline, CDR1 is MNHEY, CDR2 SVGAGI. Trimming left V 2 bases short and J 7 bases short, with 17 bases between. The CDR3, as DNA: TGTGCCAGCAGTTACGCCGACGGCTCCGCAGGTGGCTACACCTTC. Translated: CASSYADGSAGGYTF.

This chain joins TRBV29-1 and TRBJ2-7, with 7 bases lining up with TRBD1. The trim removed 3 bases at V and 2 bases at J, leaving 7 bases unmatched. The CDR3 loop spans 14 amino acids. Looked up from germline, CDR1 is SQVTM and CDR2 is ANQGSEA. As DNA, the CDR3 is TGCAGCGTTGAGTTAAGGGACAGTCCCTACGAGCAGTACTTC. Residues: CSVELRDSPYEQYF.

This sequence joins TRBV9 and TRBJ2-3; TRBD2 aligns across 8 bases. Germline assignment: CDR1 SGDLS and CDR2 YYNGEE. This CDR3 region has 17 residues. Germline trimming cut 0 bases from V and 0 bases from J; bases unmatched to any gene: 6. The CDR3: CASSVAGGGGSTDTQYF. The CDR3 nucleotides read TGTGCCAGCAGCGTAGCGGGGGGCGGGGGGAGCACAGATACGCAGTATTTT.

The rearrangement uses TRBV19 and TRBJ2-6; 9 nucleotides match TRBD1. V trimming: 1 base; J trimming: 0 bases; junction bases outside the gene matches: 10. Germline CDR1 LNHDA, CDR2 SQIVND (reference sequence). This CDR3 region has 20 residues. CDR3: CASSIGPGQGRDSGANVLTF. The CDR3 nucleotides are TGTGCCAGTAGTATAGGTCCCGGACAGGGGCGGGACTCTGGGGCCAACGTCCTGACTTTC.

This clone was observed once. The chain is built from TRBV18 and TRBJ2-7; tentative D call: TRBD1 (5 bases). The germline V and J ends were trimmed by 2 bases and 2 bases, with 10 bases remaining between them. CDR3 size: 14 residues. Germline V lookup: CDR1 KGHSH, CDR2 LQKENI. CDR3 bases: TGTGCCAGCTCACCATTGCAGGACACCTACGAGCAGTACTTC. It is translated as CASSPLQDTYEQYF.

This rearrangement joins TRBV27 to TRBJ1-1; D is unclear. The length of the CDR3 is 13 residues. The germline V and J ends were trimmed by 6 bases and 4 bases, with 12 bases remaining between them. Germline lookup yields CDR1 MNHEY and CDR2 SMNVEV (reference sequence). The DNA of the CDR3 is TGTGCCAGCAGCAAGGCGGTGCGCACTGAAGCTTTCTTT. It yields the protein CASSKAVRTEAFF.

The CDR3 DNA sequence: TGTGCCAGTAGTTGGGGGGGCTCTGAGCAGTTCTTC. Translation gives CASSWGGSEQFF. The chain is built from TRBV19 and TRBJ2-1, with D perhaps TRBD2 (7 bases). The CDR3 contains 12 residues. V shed 5 bases and J shed 9 bases, with 11 bases lying between them. Germline CDR1 is LNHDA and CDR2 is SQIVND (reference sequence).

The chain links TRBV11-2 to TRBJ1-4, with TRBD1 identical over 8 bases. V gave up 3 bases and J gave up 4 bases; unmatched junction bases: 7. The germline V gene encodes CDR1 SGHAT and CDR2 FQNNGV. This CDR3 spans 16 amino acids. CDR3 loop: CASSFGDRRLNEKLFF. DNA for the CDR3: TGTGCCAGCAGCTTCGGGGACAGGCGGCTTAATGAAAAACTGTTTTTT.